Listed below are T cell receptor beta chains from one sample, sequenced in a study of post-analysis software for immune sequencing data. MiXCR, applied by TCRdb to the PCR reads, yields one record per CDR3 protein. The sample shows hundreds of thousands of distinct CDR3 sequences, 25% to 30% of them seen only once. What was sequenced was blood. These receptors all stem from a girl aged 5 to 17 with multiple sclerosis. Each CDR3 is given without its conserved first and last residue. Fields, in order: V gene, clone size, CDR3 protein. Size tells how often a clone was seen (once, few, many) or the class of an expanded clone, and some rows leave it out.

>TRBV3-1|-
ASSPPGLEVETQY
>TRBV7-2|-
ASSLGGLASSNEQF
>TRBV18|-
ASSPLGGNTDTQY
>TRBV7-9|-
ASTQGTAEAF
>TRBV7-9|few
ASSLAGGRLYEQF
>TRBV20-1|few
SAKVLSGSADTQY
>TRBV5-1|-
ASSLIGGAIATDTQY
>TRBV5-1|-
ASSLRGAQETQY
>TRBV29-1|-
SVLSSGASEETQY
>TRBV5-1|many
ASSLVAGEGNEQF
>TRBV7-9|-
ASSPPSGSYNEQY